This TCR beta chain came from a study of a mutant IDH1 vaccine in newly diagnosed glioma. Study background: It was at week 35 that visit V12 occurred, and at week 47 that visit V13 did.

The time point denotes: week 35, safety follow-up. The investigators gave 300 ug of mutant IDH1 20-mer peptide in each vaccine dose, together with topical imiquimod. Generated by immunoSEQ multiplex PCR, the TCRdb table keeps only in-frame clones and is missing some. The table has about 42,000 clones, around 83% seen once. Note on this clone: Its antigen remains unidentified.

The germline gives CDR1 MNHEY, CDR2 SMNVEV (reference sequence). This CDR3 region has 16 residues. With 8 bases removed from V and 7 bases from J, the gap between germline ends came to 26 bases. This receptor was taken from a woman in her forties or fifties with glioma. The chain recombines TRBV27 with TRBJ2-5; D is undetermined. Sequencing was performed on PBMCs, taken from a glioma patient whose treatment included an IDH1 peptide vaccine. Here the CDR3 reads CASGSFATGQLGTQYF. DNA for the CDR3: TGTGCCAGCGGAAGTTTTGCCACGGGTCAATTGGGGACCCAGTACTTC.